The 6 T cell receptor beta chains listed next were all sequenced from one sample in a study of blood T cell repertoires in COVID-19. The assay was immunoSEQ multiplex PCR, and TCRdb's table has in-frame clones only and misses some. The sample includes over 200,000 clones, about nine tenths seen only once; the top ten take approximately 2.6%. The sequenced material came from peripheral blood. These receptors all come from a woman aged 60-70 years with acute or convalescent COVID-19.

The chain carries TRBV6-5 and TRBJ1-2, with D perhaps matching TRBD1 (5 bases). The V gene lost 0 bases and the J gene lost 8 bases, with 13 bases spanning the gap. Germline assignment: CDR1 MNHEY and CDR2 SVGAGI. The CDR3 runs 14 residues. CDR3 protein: CASSYSGQGDGYTF. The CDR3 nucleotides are TGTGCCAGCAGTTACTCGGGGCAGGGCGACGGCTACACCTTC.

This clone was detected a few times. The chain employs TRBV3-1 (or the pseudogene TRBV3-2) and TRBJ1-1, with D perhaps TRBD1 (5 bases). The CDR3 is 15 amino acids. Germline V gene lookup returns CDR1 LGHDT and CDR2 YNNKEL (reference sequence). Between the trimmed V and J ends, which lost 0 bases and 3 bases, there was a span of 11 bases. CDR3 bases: TGTGCCAGCAGCCAAGATTTCCAGGGTTACACTGAAGCTTTCTTT. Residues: CASSQDFQGYTEAFF.

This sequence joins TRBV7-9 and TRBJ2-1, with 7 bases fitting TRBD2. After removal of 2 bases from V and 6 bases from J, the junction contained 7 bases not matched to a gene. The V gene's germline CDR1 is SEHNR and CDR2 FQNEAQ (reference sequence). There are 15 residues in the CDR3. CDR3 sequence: CASSLSGGRLNEQFF. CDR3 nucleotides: TGTGCCAGCAGCTTATCGGGGGGACGGCTCAATGAGCAGTTCTTC.

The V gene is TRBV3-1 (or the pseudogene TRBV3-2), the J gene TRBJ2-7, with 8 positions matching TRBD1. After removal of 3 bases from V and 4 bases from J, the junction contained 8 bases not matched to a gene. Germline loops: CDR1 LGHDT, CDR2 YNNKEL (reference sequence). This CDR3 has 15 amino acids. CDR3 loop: CASSQPGTGFYEQYF. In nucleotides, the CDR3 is TGTGCCAGCAGCCAGCCAGGGACAGGTTTTTACGAGCAGTACTTC.

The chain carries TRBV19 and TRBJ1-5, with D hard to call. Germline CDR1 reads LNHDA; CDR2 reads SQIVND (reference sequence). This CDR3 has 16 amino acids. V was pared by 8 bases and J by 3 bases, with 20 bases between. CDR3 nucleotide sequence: TGTGCCAGTGGGAGAGGGTTCGGCAACCTCAATCAGCCCCAGCATTTT. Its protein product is CASGRGFGNLNQPQHF. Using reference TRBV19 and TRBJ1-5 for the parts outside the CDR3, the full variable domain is DGGITQSPKYLFRKEGQNVTLSCEQNLNHDAMYWYRQDPGQGLRLIYYSQIVNDFQKGDIAEGYSVSREKKESFPLTVTSAQKNPTAFYLCASGRGFGNLNQPQHFGDGTRLSIL.

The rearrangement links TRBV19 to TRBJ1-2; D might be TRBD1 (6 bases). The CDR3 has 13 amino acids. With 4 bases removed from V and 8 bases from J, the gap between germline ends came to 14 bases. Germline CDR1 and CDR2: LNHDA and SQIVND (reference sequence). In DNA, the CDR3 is TGTGCCAGTAGTAATCTGGGGGCCCAGGGCTACACCTTC. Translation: CASSNLGAQGYTF. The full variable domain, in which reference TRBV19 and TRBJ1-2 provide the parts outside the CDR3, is DGGITQSPKYLFRKEGQNVTLSCEQNLNHDAMYWYRQDPGQGLRLIYYSQIVNDFQKGDIAEGYSVSREKKESFPLTVTSAQKNPTAFYLCASSNLGAQGYTFGSGTRLTVV.